Listed below are T cell receptor beta chains from one sample, sequenced in a study of T-cell reconstitution after alpha-beta-depleted transplantation in children. TCRdb reanalysed the PCR reads using MiXCR and keeps one entry per CDR3 protein. The sample includes about 110,000 distinct CDR3 sequences, approximately 6% of them seen just once. The sequences come from PBMCs, mostly from graft donor cells, collected 360 days after TCRalphabeta/CD19-depleted stem cell transplant. Every receptor here comes from a male patient aged 2 to 9 who had a stem cell transplant for acute lymphoblastic leukemia, so the T cells may come from the graft donor. Each CDR3 is given with its conserved first and last residue. D genes are given only for firm matches. Clone size appears in some rows only: once, few, many, or a class for an expanded clone.

j_call: TRBJ2-7; d_call: NA; v_call: TRBV6-2/TRBV6-3; cdr3_length: 15; clone_size: many; cdr3_nt: TGTGCCAGCAGTTACTCGAGGCAGGGGAGCTACGAGCAGTACTTC; cdr3_aa: CASSYSRQGSYEQYF
j_call: TRBJ2-1; d_call: NA; v_call: TRBV7-8; cdr3_length: 14; clone_size: many; cdr3_nt: TGTGCCAGCAGCTTAGCGCCCTTAAGGGGAGAGAAGTTCTTC; cdr3_aa: CASSLAPLRGEKFF
j_call: TRBJ2-3; d_call: TRBD2; v_call: TRBV12-5; cdr3_length: 15; clone_size: many; cdr3_nt: TGTGCTAGTGCCTCTAGCGGAGGAACCACAGATACGCAGTATTTT; cdr3_aa: CASASSGGTTDTQYF
j_call: TRBJ2-2; d_call: TRBD1; v_call: TRBV7-9; cdr3_length: 15; clone_size: many; cdr3_nt: TGTGCCAGCAGCGAGCGCGACAGGGGCACCGGGGAGCTGTTTTTT; cdr3_aa: CASSERDRGTGELFF
j_call: TRBJ1-5; d_call: NA; v_call: TRBV7-9; cdr3_length: 14; clone_size: many; cdr3_nt: TGTGCCAGCAGCTTTGATCTCAGCAATCAGCCCCAGCATTTT; cdr3_aa: CASSFDLSNQPQHF
j_call: TRBJ1-6; d_call: TRBD1; v_call: TRBV7-9; cdr3_length: 16; clone_size: many; cdr3_nt: TGTGCCAGCAGCTTAAGGACAGGGGGACGAAATTCACCCCTCCACTTT; cdr3_aa: CASSLRTGGRNSPLHF
j_call: TRBJ2-3; d_call: NA; v_call: TRBV29-1; cdr3_length: 12; clone_size: many; cdr3_nt: TGCAGCGTTGGGTCGGGGCGAGATACGCAGTATTTT; cdr3_aa: CSVGSGRDTQYF
j_call: TRBJ2-7; d_call: TRBD2; v_call: TRBV9; cdr3_length: 19; clone_size: medium-sized; cdr3_nt: TGTGCCAGCACTTCCGCCTCCAACGGGCCTAGCGGGAGGTTCTACGAGCAGTACTTC; cdr3_aa: CASTSASNGPSGRFYEQYF
j_call: TRBJ1-2; d_call: NA; v_call: TRBV10-3; cdr3_length: 15; clone_size: many; cdr3_nt: TGTGCCATCAGTGAGGAGCCCACAGGAGCCTATGGCTACACCTTC; cdr3_aa: CAISEEPTGAYGYTF
j_call: TRBJ2-2; d_call: TRBD2; v_call: TRBV28; cdr3_length: 15; clone_size: many; cdr3_nt: TGTGCCAGCAGTTTCTACGGGGGGGCCACCGGGGAGCTGTTTTTT; cdr3_aa: CASSFYGGATGELFF
j_call: TRBJ2-7; d_call: TRBD2; v_call: TRBV7-9; cdr3_length: 11; clone_size: many; cdr3_nt: TGTGCCAGCAGCGCCTGGGACTATATGCACTTC; cdr3_aa: CASSAWDYMHF
j_call: TRBJ2-1; d_call: NA; v_call: TRBV11-2; cdr3_length: 13; clone_size: many; cdr3_nt: TGTGCCAGCAGCTTAGGGCGGAAGAATGAGCAGTTCTTC; cdr3_aa: CASSLGRKNEQFF
j_call: TRBJ2-2; d_call: NA; v_call: TRBV29-1; cdr3_length: 12; clone_size: many; cdr3_nt: TGCAGCGCCGCGGGCCCCACCGGGGAGCTGTTTTTT; cdr3_aa: CSAAGPTGELFF
j_call: TRBJ1-2; d_call: TRBD1; v_call: TRBV9; cdr3_length: 15; clone_size: NA; cdr3_nt: TGTGCCAGCAGCGACCGGGACAGGGGGCAAGCTGGCTACACCTTC; cdr3_aa: CASSDRDRGQAGYTF
j_call: TRBJ2-7; d_call: NA; v_call: TRBV4-1; cdr3_length: 13; clone_size: many; cdr3_nt: TGCGCCAGCAGCCAGCCACCCTTCCTCGAGCAGTACTTC; cdr3_aa: CASSQPPFLEQYF
j_call: TRBJ2-7; d_call: NA; v_call: TRBV4-2; cdr3_length: 15; clone_size: few; cdr3_nt: TGTGCCAGCAGCCAAGAAGAGAAAGAGTCCTACGAGCAGTACTTC; cdr3_aa: CASSQEEKESYEQYF
j_call: TRBJ1-2; d_call: NA; v_call: TRBV20-1; cdr3_length: 12; clone_size: many; cdr3_nt: TGCAGTGCTAGGCGTACTAACTATGGCTACACCTTC; cdr3_aa: CSARRTNYGYTF
j_call: TRBJ2-1; d_call: TRBD2; v_call: TRBV2; cdr3_length: 14; clone_size: few; cdr3_nt: TGTGCCCTCACCGGACTAGCGGACTACAATGAGCAGTTCTTC; cdr3_aa: CALTGLADYNEQFF
j_call: TRBJ1-2; d_call: TRBD1; v_call: TRBV9; cdr3_length: 13; clone_size: many; cdr3_nt: TGTGCCAGCAGCTCACGGACAGGGGACGGCTACACCTTC; cdr3_aa: CASSSRTGDGYTF
j_call: TRBJ2-1; d_call: TRBD2; v_call: TRBV6-2/TRBV6-3; cdr3_length: 13; clone_size: many; cdr3_nt: TGTGCCAGCAGTTTTAGCGGGATGCGTGAGCAGTTCTTC; cdr3_aa: CASSFSGMREQFF
j_call: TRBJ1-3; d_call: NA; v_call: TRBV6-1; cdr3_length: 14; clone_size: few; cdr3_nt: TGTGCCAGCAGTCCCGGGGGAACCGGAAACACCATATATTTT; cdr3_aa: CASSPGGTGNTIYF
j_call: TRBJ2-1; d_call: TRBD1; v_call: TRBV27; cdr3_length: 15; clone_size: many; cdr3_nt: TGTGCCAGCAGTCCCCACAGGGGCCCCTACAATGAGCAGTTCTTC; cdr3_aa: CASSPHRGPYNEQFF
j_call: TRBJ2-1; d_call: NA; v_call: TRBV7-9; cdr3_length: 16; clone_size: many; cdr3_nt: TGTGCCAGCAGCTTAGGGAGTAGCGGCCTATACAATGAGCAGTTCTTC; cdr3_aa: CASSLGSSGLYNEQFF
j_call: TRBJ1-2; d_call: TRBD1; v_call: TRBV29-1; cdr3_length: 13; clone_size: many; cdr3_nt: TGCAGCGTTGAAGATCCGGACAGGGACGGCTACACCTTC; cdr3_aa: CSVEDPDRDGYTF
j_call: TRBJ2-1; d_call: TRBD1; v_call: TRBV7-9; cdr3_length: 14; clone_size: many; cdr3_nt: TGTGCCAGCAGCCACGGACAGGGTCGCGATGAGCAGTTCTTC; cdr3_aa: CASSHGQGRDEQFF
j_call: TRBJ2-2; d_call: NA; v_call: TRBV3-1; cdr3_length: 15; clone_size: few; cdr3_nt: TGTGCCAGCAGCCAAGAGGACTACAACACCGGGGAGCTGTTTTTT; cdr3_aa: CASSQEDYNTGELFF
j_call: TRBJ2-5; d_call: NA; v_call: TRBV4-2; cdr3_length: 16; clone_size: NA; cdr3_nt: TGTGCCAGCAGCCAAGGTCCGCGGTGGTACCAAGAGACCCAGTACTTC; cdr3_aa: CASSQGPRWYQETQYF
j_call: TRBJ2-5; d_call: NA; v_call: TRBV24-1; cdr3_length: 12; clone_size: NA; cdr3_nt: TGTGCCACGGCGGGGGCTTGGGGGACCCAGTACTTC; cdr3_aa: CATAGAWGTQYF
j_call: TRBJ1-2; d_call: NA; v_call: TRBV27; cdr3_length: 13; clone_size: many; cdr3_nt: TGTGCCAGCAGTTTAGGAAGACTCTCTGGCTACACCTTC; cdr3_aa: CASSLGRLSGYTF
j_call: TRBJ1-4; d_call: NA; v_call: TRBV20-1; cdr3_length: 14; clone_size: many; cdr3_nt: TGCAGTGCTATCCACAGGGTTGCTAATGAAAAACTGTTTTTT; cdr3_aa: CSAIHRVANEKLFF
j_call: TRBJ2-1; d_call: NA; v_call: TRBV4-1; cdr3_length: 20; clone_size: few; cdr3_nt: TGCGCCAGCAGCCAAGATCGGAACAGGGCCGTGGGATTCTCCTACAATGAGCAGTTCTTC; cdr3_aa: CASSQDRNRAVGFSYNEQFF
j_call: TRBJ2-3; d_call: TRBD2; v_call: TRBV29-1; cdr3_length: 13; clone_size: many; cdr3_nt: TGCAGCGTTAGGGCGGGAGGAGCAGATACGCAGTATTTT; cdr3_aa: CSVRAGGADTQYF
j_call: TRBJ1-3; d_call: TRBD1; v_call: TRBV7-9; cdr3_length: 15; clone_size: few; cdr3_nt: TGTGCCAGCAGCTTACGACAGGGGACGGGAAACACCATATATTTT; cdr3_aa: CASSLRQGTGNTIYF
j_call: TRBJ1-1; d_call: TRBD1; v_call: TRBV9; cdr3_length: 17; clone_size: few; cdr3_nt: TGTGCCAGCAGCGTCCGACAGGGTGGAATGATGAACACTGAAGCTTTCTTT; cdr3_aa: CASSVRQGGMMNTEAFF
j_call: TRBJ2-5; d_call: NA; v_call: TRBV24-1; cdr3_length: 11; clone_size: NA; cdr3_nt: TGTGCCACCGGCGTGGGAGAGACCCAGTACTTC; cdr3_aa: CATGVGETQYF
j_call: TRBJ2-3; d_call: NA; v_call: TRBV27; cdr3_length: 14; clone_size: many; cdr3_nt: TGTGCCAGCAGATCCAGGGACCCCAGCGATACGCAGTATTTT; cdr3_aa: CASRSRDPSDTQYF
j_call: TRBJ2-7; d_call: NA; v_call: TRBV27; cdr3_length: 12; clone_size: many; cdr3_nt: TGTGCGAGCGGCAGCCCCGCCTACGAGCAGTACTTC; cdr3_aa: CASGSPAYEQYF
j_call: TRBJ2-1; d_call: NA; v_call: TRBV12-3/TRBV12-4; cdr3_length: 13; clone_size: many; cdr3_nt: TGTGCCAGCAGTTCCTGGGGGGAGGATGAGCAGTTCTTC; cdr3_aa: CASSSWGEDEQFF
j_call: TRBJ2-1; d_call: NA; v_call: TRBV4-3; cdr3_length: 15; clone_size: many; cdr3_nt: TGCGCCAGCAGCCAAGGGCTAGCATTGTACAATGAGCAGTTCTTC; cdr3_aa: CASSQGLALYNEQFF
j_call: TRBJ2-7; d_call: TRBD1; v_call: TRBV2; cdr3_length: 16; clone_size: many; cdr3_nt: TGTGCCAGCAGTGAAGTGGGATTCGCAGGGGGCTACGAGCAGTACTTC; cdr3_aa: CASSEVGFAGGYEQYF
j_call: TRBJ2-5; d_call: TRBD2; v_call: TRBV4-1; cdr3_length: 15; clone_size: many; cdr3_nt: TGCGCCAGCAGCCAAGTAATCGGCGGGAGTGAGACCCAGTACTTC; cdr3_aa: CASSQVIGGSETQYF
j_call: TRBJ2-1; d_call: NA; v_call: TRBV7-9; cdr3_length: 15; clone_size: many; cdr3_nt: TGTGCCAGCAGCTTAGAACAGGGTGAGGATAATGAGCAGTTCTTC; cdr3_aa: CASSLEQGEDNEQFF
j_call: TRBJ2-1; d_call: TRBD2; v_call: TRBV12-3/TRBV12-4; cdr3_length: 17; clone_size: many; cdr3_nt: TGTGCCAGCAGTTTTTCAGGGTTCGGACTAGCCCCCGGTGAGCAGTTCTTC; cdr3_aa: CASSFSGFGLAPGEQFF
j_call: TRBJ2-2; d_call: TRBD1; v_call: TRBV7-9; cdr3_length: 16; clone_size: many; cdr3_nt: TGTGCCAGCAGCTCCGCCGGGACAGGGAACACCGGGGAGCTGTTTTTT; cdr3_aa: CASSSAGTGNTGELFF
j_call: TRBJ1-5; d_call: TRBD1; v_call: TRBV28; cdr3_length: 16; clone_size: NA; cdr3_nt: TGTGCCAGCAGTTTTACTTGGGACAGGGAAAGTCAGCCCCAGCATTTT; cdr3_aa: CASSFTWDRESQPQHF
j_call: TRBJ2-7; d_call: TRBD2; v_call: TRBV28; cdr3_length: 15; clone_size: NA; cdr3_nt: TGTGCCAGCAGTTTTCGGACTAGCGGGCACTACGAGCAGTACTTC; cdr3_aa: CASSFRTSGHYEQYF